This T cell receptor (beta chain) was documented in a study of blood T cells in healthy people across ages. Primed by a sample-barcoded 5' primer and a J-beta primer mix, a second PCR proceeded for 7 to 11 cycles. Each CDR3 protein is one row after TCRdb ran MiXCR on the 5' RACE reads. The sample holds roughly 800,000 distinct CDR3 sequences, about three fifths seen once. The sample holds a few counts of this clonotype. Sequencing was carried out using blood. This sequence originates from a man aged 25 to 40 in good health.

The CDR3 sequence: CSAGRQANTEAFF. The DNA of the CDR3 is TGCAGTGCTGGGAGACAGGCGAACACTGAAGCTTTCTTT. The V and J genes are TRBV20-1 and TRBJ1-1, with D tentatively TRBD1 (6 bases). Between the trimmed V and J ends, which lost 5 bases and 1 base, there was a span of 11 bases. The germline CDR1 and CDR2 sequences are DFQATT and SNEGSKA (reference sequence). The CDR3 contains 13 residues.